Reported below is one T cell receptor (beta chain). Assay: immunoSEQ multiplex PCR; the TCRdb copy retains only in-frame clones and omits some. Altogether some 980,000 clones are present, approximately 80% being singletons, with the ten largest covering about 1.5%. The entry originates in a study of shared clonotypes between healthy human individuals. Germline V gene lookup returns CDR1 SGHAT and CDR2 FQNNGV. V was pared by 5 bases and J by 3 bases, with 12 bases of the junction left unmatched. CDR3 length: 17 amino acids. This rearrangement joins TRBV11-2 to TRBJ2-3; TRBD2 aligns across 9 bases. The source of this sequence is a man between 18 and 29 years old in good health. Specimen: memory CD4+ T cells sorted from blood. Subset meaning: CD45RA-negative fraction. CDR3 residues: CASSDGTSPRGTDTQYF. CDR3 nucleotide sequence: TGTGCCAGCAGCGACGGGACTAGCCCACGGGGGACAGATACGCAGTATTTT. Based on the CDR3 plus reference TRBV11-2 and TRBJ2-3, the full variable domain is EAGVAQSPRYKIIEKRQSVAFWCNPISGHATLYWYQQILGQGPKLLIQFQNNGVVDDSQLPKDRFSAERLKGVDSTLKIQPAKLEDSAVYLCASSDGTSPRGTDTQYFGPGTRLTVL.